The text below deals with one T cell receptor (beta chain). These data originate in a study of long-term antiretroviral therapy in people with HIV. Runs used v3.0 of the immunoSEQ assay and were done at survey level. Assay used: immunoSEQ multiplex PCR; TCRdb lists only in-frame clones, some missing. The table records about 24,000 clones, 84% of them present only once. In the United States, treatment was given to all participants with HIV. This CDR3 is 18 amino acids long. Trimming took 3 bases from V and 0 from J; bases not matched to a gene: 7. Germline loops: CDR1 SEHNR, CDR2 FQNEAQ (reference sequence).

The source material was unsorted PBMCs, sampled 3 years after starting antiretroviral therapy. The origin of this receptor is a man between 45 and 60 years old with HIV. V usage is TRBV7-9 and J usage is TRBJ2-6; 8 nucleotides line up with TRBD1. CDR3 DNA sequence: TGTGCCAGCAGCTTTAAGAGGACAGGGTTCTCTGGGGCCAACGTCCTGACTTTC. It specifies CASSFKRTGFSGANVLTF.